This T cell receptor beta chain was recovered during a study of blood T cell repertoires in COVID-19. At the level of the study: T cells, B-cell-depleted T cells, or PBMCs provided the cDNA or gDNA that served as material.

Produced via immunoSEQ multiplex PCR; TCRdb's table is partial and in-frame only. In the table there are under 100,000 clones, around 90% of which are singletons. Trimming removed 10 bases at V and 5 bases at J, with 17 bases between. The CDR3 covers 13 residues. The germline V gene encodes CDR1 MDHEN and CDR2 SYDVKM. This receptor was obtained from a man aged 25-40 years with acute or convalescent COVID-19. The specimen was peripheral blood. The chain combines TRBV28 with TRBJ2-5; D might be TRBD2 (7 bases). CDR3 in DNA: TGTGCCACCCTCCGGGGGGCCACGGAGACCCAGTACTTC. It specifies CATLRGATETQYF.